This is a list of T cell receptor beta chains from one sample in a study of T cells in Graves' hyperthyroidism and ophthalmopathy. TCRdb reprocessed the multiplex PCR reads via MiXCR and lists one record per CDR3 protein. Among under 350,000 distinct CDR3 sequences listed, about 18% were seen once. The sample was blood. The receptors were sampled from a woman aged 50 to 65 with Graves' hyperthyroidism. The CDR3 runs from the conserved cysteine through the conserved F or W. The order of the fields is clone size, D gene, CDR3 length, J gene, V gene, CDR3 DNA, CDR3 protein. D genes are given only for firm matches. Size tells how often a clone was seen (once, few, many) or the class of an expanded clone, and some rows leave it out.

- | TRBD2 | 17 | TRBJ2-1 | TRBV19 | TGTGCCAGTAGTACTAACCCGGGACTAGCGTGGTACAATGAGCAGTTCTTC | CASSTNPGLAWYNEQFF
many | TRBD2 | 17 | TRBJ2-5 | TRBV6-2/TRBV6-3 | TGTGCCAGCAGTTCCTCCGGGACTAGCGGGGGGCAAGAGACCCAGTACTTC | CASSSSGTSGGQETQYF
many | - | 14 | TRBJ2-5 | TRBV6-1 | TGTGCCAGCAAAGAGGGTCTAGCCACAGAGACCCAGTACTTC | CASKEGLATETQYF
many | - | 13 | TRBJ2-3 | TRBV27 | TGTGCCAGCAGTTTACTAGCTACAGATACGCAGTATTTT | CASSLLATDTQYF
many | - | 12 | TRBJ1-1 | TRBV13 | TGTGCCAGCAGCCAATGGGGCGCTGAAGCTTTCTTT | CASSQWGAEAFF
- | TRBD2 | 14 | TRBJ2-1 | TRBV20-1 | TGCAGTGCTCGGGGACTAGCGGGAGAATATGAGCAGTTCTTC | CSARGLAGEYEQFF
few | - | 15 | TRBJ1-2 | TRBV12-3/TRBV12-4 | TGTGCCAGCTCAGATTCAGCTGATGGGATCTATGGCTACACCTTC | CASSDSADGIYGYTF
- | - | 14 | TRBJ1-5 | TRBV19 | TGTGCCAGTACTCGTGCCCGGAACAATCAGCCCCAGCATTTT | CASTRARNNQPQHF
many | - | 15 | TRBJ2-5 | TRBV12-3/TRBV12-4 | TGTGCCAGCAGTTTAGGGTGGAGGGATGGTGAGACCCAGTACTTC | CASSLGWRDGETQYF
few | TRBD1 | 18 | TRBJ1-1 | TRBV6-1 | TGTGCCAGCAGCCCTTACGAGACAGGGGGTTTCGGTGAGACTGAAGCTTTCTTT | CASSPYETGGFGETEAFF
- | TRBD1 | 14 | TRBJ1-2 | TRBV5-1 | TGCGCCAGCAGCTTATTACAGGGGGACTATGGCTACACCTTC | CASSLLQGDYGYTF
many | TRBD1 | 11 | TRBJ2-5 | TRBV20-1 | TGCAGTGCTCACAGGGGGGAGACCCAGTACTTC | CSAHRGETQYF
- | TRBD1 | 14 | TRBJ1-2 | TRBV6-1 | TGTGCCAGCAGTGTGGCAGGGGGCCGAAATGGCTACACCTTC | CASSVAGGRNGYTF
- | - | 13 | TRBJ1-1 | TRBV30 | TGTGCCTGGACCAGGGACGATAGGACTGAAGCTTTCTTT | CAWTRDDRTEAFF
many | - | 14 | TRBJ2-1 | TRBV28 | TGTGCCAGCAGTTCATACAGGGTTCACAATGAGCAGTTCTTC | CASSSYRVHNEQFF
- | - | 15 | TRBJ1-1 | TRBV4-1 | TGCGCCAGCAGCCCCCGGGCCGAATTAAACACTGAAGCTTTCTTT | CASSPRAELNTEAFF
many | TRBD2 | 16 | TRBJ2-3 | TRBV27 | TGTGCCAGCAGTCTGAGGACTAGCGATGCCACAGATACGCAGTATTTT | CASSLRTSDATDTQYF
- | - | 12 | TRBJ2-3 | TRBV4-2 | TGTGCCAGCAGCCAAGCGGCTGGTACGCAGTATTTT | CASSQAAGTQYF
- | - | 16 | TRBJ1-3 | TRBV6-5 | TGTGCCAGCAGTTACCCCGACACTTCTTCTGGAAACACCATATATTTT | CASSYPDTSSGNTIYF
few | - | 14 | TRBJ2-5 | TRBV4-1 | TGCGCCAGCAGAGACCCGACAGTCGAAGAGACCCAGTACTTC | CASRDPTVEETQYF
- | - | 12 | TRBJ2-3 | TRBV28 | TGTGCCAGCAGCCGTACTGGGGATACGCAGTATTTT | CASSRTGDTQYF
few | TRBD1 | 17 | TRBJ2-2 | TRBV18 | TGTGCCAGCTCTCCTCTCGACAGGGTAGTTGCCACCGGGGAGCTGTTTTTT | CASSPLDRVVATGELFF
few | - | 13 | TRBJ2-5 | TRBV3-1 | TGTGCCAGCAGCCAAACTAGCCTGGAGACCCAGTACTTC | CASSQTSLETQYF
many | - | 12 | TRBJ2-3 | TRBV11-2 | TGTGCCAGCACCCCCGACACAGATACGCAGTATTTT | CASTPDTDTQYF
- | TRBD1 | 15 | TRBJ1-1 | TRBV5-1 | TGCGCCAGCAGCTTGGGGGACAGGGTATTTGCTGAAGCTTTCTTT | CASSLGDRVFAEAFF
- | TRBD1 | 11 | TRBJ1-2 | TRBV20-1 | TGCAGTGCTTATGACAGGGCGGGCTACACCTTC | CSAYDRAGYTF
many | - | 14 | TRBJ2-3 | TRBV9 | TGTGCCAGCAGCGTAGGTAGCGGATCCGATACGCAGTATTTT | CASSVGSGSDTQYF
many | - | 16 | TRBJ2-5 | TRBV5-1 | TGCGCCAGCAGCTTGGCCGGGGACATTGGACAAGAGACCCAGTACTTC | CASSLAGDIGQETQYF
many | - | 14 | TRBJ1-2 | TRBV12-3/TRBV12-4 | TGTGCCAGCAGTTTAGATCGGGGAGGCTATGGCTACACCTTC | CASSLDRGGYGYTF
many | - | 14 | TRBJ2-1 | TRBV7-9 | TGTGCCAGCCGATCTGTGGGGGGGGCGTCTGAGCAGTTCTTC | CASRSVGGASEQFF
many | TRBD2 | 18 | TRBJ2-1 | TRBV30 | TGTGCCTGGAGTACCTCCAGCGGGAGGGGGAGCTCCTACAATGAGCAGTTCTTC | CAWSTSSGRGSSYNEQFF
- | - | 14 | TRBJ2-7 | TRBV20-1 | TGCAGTGCTAGAGCGTTGGGACTCCCCTCCGAGCAGTACTTC | CSARALGLPSEQYF
- | TRBD2 | 17 | TRBJ2-3 | TRBV10-1 | TGCGCCAGCAGTGAGTCTGTAGCGGGGGCCCGCACAGATACGCAGTATTTT | CASSESVAGARTDTQYF
many | - | 13 | TRBJ2-1 | TRBV5-1 | TGTGCCAGCAGTTTTTCTCAAGGCGATGAGCAGTTCTTC | CASSFSQGDEQFF
once | - | 14 | TRBJ2-1 | TRBV9 | TGTGCCAGCAGCGTAGTGGGGGTTGGGAATGAGCAGTTCTTC | CASSVVGVGNEQFF
many | - | 14 | TRBJ1-2 | TRBV2 | TGTGCCAGCACCGAGTTGGAAGTTGGCTATGGCTACACCTTC | CASTELEVGYGYTF
many | TRBD2 | 14 | TRBJ2-3 | TRBV29-1 | TGCAGCGTCCTGACTAGCGGGAGGGGGGATACGCAGTATTTT | CSVLTSGRGDTQYF
many | - | 19 | TRBJ2-3 | TRBV5-1 | TGCGCCAGCAGCTTGGAAGGCTCAGGGTCTGGTCGGGTCACAGATACGCAGTATTTT | CASSLEGSGSGRVTDTQYF
- | - | 13 | TRBJ2-7 | TRBV27 | TGTGCCAGCAGTCCCGTGGTTGCCCACGAGCAGTACTTC | CASSPVVAHEQYF
- | - | 14 | TRBJ2-5 | TRBV18 | TGTGCCAGCTCACCCCGAACAGTAGACGAGACCCAGTACTTC | CASSPRTVDETQYF
few | - | 17 | TRBJ2-2 | TRBV25-1 | TGTGCCAGCAGTGACCATACCGTGGGGGCTGGGACCGGGGAGCTGTTTTTT | CASSDHTVGAGTGELFF
few | - | 13 | TRBJ2-3 | TRBV25-1 | TGTGCCAGCACCAGGCCCGGCACAGATACGCAGTATTTT | CASTRPGTDTQYF